This TCR beta chain was observed in a study of OX40 agonist ivuxolimab in advanced cancers. Study-level background: Administration of intravenous ivuxolimab to patients occurred every 2 weeks at 0.01 to 10 mg/kg. Study outcomes and limitations: Both CD4+ and CD8+ T cell populations in blood had undergone clonal expansion by week 6 at 0.1 to 3.0 mg/kg.

As to this clone: Its antigen remains unidentified.

Clones were sequenced by immunoSEQ multiplex PCR, and TCRdb holds only the in-frame ones, with some missing. The sample yields 85,000 to 100,000 clones, approximately 87% seen once. Germline lookup yields CDR1 MNHNS and CDR2 SASEGT. This CDR3 has 14 residues. Trimming removed 5 bases at V and 6 bases at J, with 16 bases between. This clonotype was obtained from an adult with an advanced solid tumor such as melanoma, head and neck, liver or kidney cancer. The sample consisted of CD4+ or CD8+ T cells sorted from blood, taken in a trial of the OX40 agonist ivuxolimab. V and J are TRBV6-1 and TRBJ1-1, with D maybe TRBD1 (5 bases). The CDR3 spells CASSSGGGYAEAFF. The CDR3 DNA sequence: TGTGCCAGCAGTTCGGGGGGTGGTTATGCTGAAGCTTTCTTT.